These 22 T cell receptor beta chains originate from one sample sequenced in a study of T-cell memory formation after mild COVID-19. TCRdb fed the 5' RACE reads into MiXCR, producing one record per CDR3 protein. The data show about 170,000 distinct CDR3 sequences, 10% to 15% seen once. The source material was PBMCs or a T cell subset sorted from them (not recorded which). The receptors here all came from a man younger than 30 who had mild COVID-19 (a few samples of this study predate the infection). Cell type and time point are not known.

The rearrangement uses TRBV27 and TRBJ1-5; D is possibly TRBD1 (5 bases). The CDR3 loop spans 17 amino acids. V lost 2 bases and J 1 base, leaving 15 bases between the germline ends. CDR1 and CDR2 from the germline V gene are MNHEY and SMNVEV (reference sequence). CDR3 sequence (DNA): TGTGCCAGCAGTTTACGTTTCGAGGGGACCAGCAATCAGCCCCAGCATTTT. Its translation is CASSLRFEGTSNQPQHF.

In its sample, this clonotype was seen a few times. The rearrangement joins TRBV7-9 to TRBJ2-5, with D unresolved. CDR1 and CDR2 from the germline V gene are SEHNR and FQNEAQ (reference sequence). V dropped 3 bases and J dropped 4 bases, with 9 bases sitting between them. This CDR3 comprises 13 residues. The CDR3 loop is CASSLAEGETQYF. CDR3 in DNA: TGTGCCAGCAGCTTGGCGGAAGGAGAGACCCAGTACTTC.

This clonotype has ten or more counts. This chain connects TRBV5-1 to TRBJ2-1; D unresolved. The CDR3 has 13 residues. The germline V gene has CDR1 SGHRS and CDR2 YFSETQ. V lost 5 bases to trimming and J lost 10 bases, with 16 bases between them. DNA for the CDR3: TGCGCCAGCAGTTTCCCCGAGCAGGACGAGCAGTTCTTC. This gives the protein CASSFPEQDEQFF. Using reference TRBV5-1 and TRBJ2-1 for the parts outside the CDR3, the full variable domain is KAGVTQTPRYLIKTRGQQVTLSCSPISGHRSVSWYQQTPGQGLQFLFEYFSETQRNKGNFPGRFSGRQFSNSRSEMNVSTLELGDSALYLCASSFPEQDEQFFGPGTRLTVL.

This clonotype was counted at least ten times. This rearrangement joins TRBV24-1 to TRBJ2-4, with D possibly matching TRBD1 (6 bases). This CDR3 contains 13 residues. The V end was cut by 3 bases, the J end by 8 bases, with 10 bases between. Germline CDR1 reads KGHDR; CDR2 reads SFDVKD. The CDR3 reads CATSDGHRDIQYF. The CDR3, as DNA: TGTGCCACCAGTGATGGGCACAGGGACATTCAGTACTTC.

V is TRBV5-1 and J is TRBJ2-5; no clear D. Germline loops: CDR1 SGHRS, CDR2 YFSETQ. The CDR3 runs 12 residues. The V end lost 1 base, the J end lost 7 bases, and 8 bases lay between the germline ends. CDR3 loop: CASSLPEGTQYF. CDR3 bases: TGCGCCAGCAGCTTGCCAGAAGGGACCCAGTACTTC.

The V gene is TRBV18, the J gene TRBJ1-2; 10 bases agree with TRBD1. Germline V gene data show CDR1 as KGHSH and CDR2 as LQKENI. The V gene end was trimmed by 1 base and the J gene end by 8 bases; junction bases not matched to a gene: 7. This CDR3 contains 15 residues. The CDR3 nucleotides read TGTGCCAGCTCACCACTCGGGACAGGGGTAGAAGGCTACACCTTC. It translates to CASSPLGTGVEGYTF.

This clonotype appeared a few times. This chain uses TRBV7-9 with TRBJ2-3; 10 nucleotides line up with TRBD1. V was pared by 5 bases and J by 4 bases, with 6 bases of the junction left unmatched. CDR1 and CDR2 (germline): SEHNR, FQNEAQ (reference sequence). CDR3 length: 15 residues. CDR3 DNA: TGTGCCAGCAGCCTCACTGGGACAGGGGCAGATACGCAGTATTTT. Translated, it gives CASSLTGTGADTQYF.

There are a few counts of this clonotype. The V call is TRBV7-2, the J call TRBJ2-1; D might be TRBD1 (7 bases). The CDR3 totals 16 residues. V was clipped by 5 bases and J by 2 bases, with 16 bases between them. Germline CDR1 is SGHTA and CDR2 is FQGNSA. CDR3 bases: TGTGCCAGCAGCGAGGTGGCGGGGACAGCCTACAATGAGCAGTTCTTC. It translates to CASSEVAGTAYNEQFF.

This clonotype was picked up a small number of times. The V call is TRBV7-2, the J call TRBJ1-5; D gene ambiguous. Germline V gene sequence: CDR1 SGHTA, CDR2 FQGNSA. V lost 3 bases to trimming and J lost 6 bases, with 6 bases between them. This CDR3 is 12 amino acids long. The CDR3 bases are TGTGCCAGCAGCTTCGGGCCTCAGCCCCAGCATTTT. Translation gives CASSFGPQPQHF. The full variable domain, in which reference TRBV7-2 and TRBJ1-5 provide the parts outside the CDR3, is GAGVSQSPSNKVTEKGKDVELRCDPISGHTALYWYRQSLGQGLEFLIYFQGNSAPDKSGLPSDRFSAERTGGSVSTLTIQRTQQEDSAVYLCASSFGPQPQHFGDGTRLSIL.

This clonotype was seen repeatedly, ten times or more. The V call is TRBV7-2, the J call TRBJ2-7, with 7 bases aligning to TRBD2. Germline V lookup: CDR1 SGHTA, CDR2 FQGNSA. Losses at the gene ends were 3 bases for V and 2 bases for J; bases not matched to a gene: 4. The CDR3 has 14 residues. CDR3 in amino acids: CASSLGGGPYEQYF. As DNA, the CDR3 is TGTGCCAGCAGCTTGGGCGGGGGACCCTACGAGCAGTACTTC.

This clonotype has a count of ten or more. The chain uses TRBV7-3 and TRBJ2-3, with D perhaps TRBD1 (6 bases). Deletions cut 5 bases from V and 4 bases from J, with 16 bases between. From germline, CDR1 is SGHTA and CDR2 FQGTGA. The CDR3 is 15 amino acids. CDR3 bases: TGTGCCAGCAGCCCACACAGGGCAGCGGCAGATACGCAGTATTTT. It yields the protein CASSPHRAAADTQYF.

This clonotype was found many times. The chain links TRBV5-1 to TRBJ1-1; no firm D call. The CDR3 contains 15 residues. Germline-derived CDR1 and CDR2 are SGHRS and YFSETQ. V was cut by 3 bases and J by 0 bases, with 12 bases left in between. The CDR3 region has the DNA TGCGCCAGCAGCTCCGGCAGCCTCATGAACACTGAAGCTTTCTTT. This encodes CASSSGSLMNTEAFF. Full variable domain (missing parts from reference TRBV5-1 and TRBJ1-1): KAGVTQTPRYLIKTRGQQVTLSCSPISGHRSVSWYQQTPGQGLQFLFEYFSETQRNKGNFPGRFSGRQFSNSRSEMNVSTLELGDSALYLCASSSGSLMNTEAFFGQGTRLTVV.

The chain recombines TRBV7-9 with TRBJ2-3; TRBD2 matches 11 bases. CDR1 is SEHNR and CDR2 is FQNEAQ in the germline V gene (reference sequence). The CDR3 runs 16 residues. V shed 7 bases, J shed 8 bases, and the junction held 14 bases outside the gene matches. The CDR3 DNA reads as TGTGCCAGCACCGGACTAGCGGGTAGCAGGTCAGGTACGCAGTATTTT. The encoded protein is CASTGLAGSRSGTQYF.

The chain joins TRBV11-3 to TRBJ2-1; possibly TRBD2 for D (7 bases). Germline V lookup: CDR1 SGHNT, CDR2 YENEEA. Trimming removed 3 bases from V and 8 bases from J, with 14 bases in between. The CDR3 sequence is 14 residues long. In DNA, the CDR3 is TGTGCCAGCAGCTTCCGGACTAGGGGGGATGAGCAGTTCTTC. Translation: CASSFRTRGDEQFF.

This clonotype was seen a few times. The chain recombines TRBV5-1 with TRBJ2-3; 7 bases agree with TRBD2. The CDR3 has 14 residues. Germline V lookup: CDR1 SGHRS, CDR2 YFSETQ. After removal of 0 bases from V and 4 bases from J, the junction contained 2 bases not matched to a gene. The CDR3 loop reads CASSLARGADTQYF. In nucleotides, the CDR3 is TGCGCCAGCAGCTTGGCTCGGGGGGCAGATACGCAGTATTTT.

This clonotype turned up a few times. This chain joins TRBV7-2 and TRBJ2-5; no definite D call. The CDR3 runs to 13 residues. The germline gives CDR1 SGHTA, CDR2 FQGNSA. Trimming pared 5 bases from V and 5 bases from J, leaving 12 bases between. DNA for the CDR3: TGTGCCAGCAGCCTCACCCCGTTGGAGACCCAGTACTTC. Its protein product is CASSLTPLETQYF.

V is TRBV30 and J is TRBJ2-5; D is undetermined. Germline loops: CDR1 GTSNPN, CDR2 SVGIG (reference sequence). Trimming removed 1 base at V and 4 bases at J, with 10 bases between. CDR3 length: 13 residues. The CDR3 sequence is CAWSAGIRETQYF. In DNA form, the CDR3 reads TGTGCCTGGAGTGCAGGAATCAGAGAGACCCAGTACTTC.

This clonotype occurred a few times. This chain's CDR3 is CATSDPGYYGYTF. CDR3 DNA sequence: TGTGCCACCAGTGATCCAGGGTACTATGGCTACACCTTC. The chain couples TRBV24-1 to TRBJ1-2, with D perhaps matching TRBD1 (5 bases). Trimming cost V 3 bases and J 3 bases, with 7 bases left between them. The V gene's germline CDR1 is KGHDR and CDR2 SFDVKD. The CDR3 has 13 residues.

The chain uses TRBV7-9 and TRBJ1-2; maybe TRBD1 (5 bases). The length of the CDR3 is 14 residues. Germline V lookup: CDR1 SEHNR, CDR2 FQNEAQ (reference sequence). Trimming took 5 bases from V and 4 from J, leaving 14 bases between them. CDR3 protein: CASSLPWGGYGYTF. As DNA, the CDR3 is TGTGCCAGCAGCCTACCCTGGGGGGGCTATGGCTACACCTTC.

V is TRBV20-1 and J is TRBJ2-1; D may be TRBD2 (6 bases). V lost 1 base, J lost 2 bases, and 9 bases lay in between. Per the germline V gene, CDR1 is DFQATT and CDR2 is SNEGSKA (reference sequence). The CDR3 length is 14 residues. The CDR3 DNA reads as TGCAGTGCTAGAGCCCGGGGGACCTACAATGAGCAGTTCTTC. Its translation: CSARARGTYNEQFF.

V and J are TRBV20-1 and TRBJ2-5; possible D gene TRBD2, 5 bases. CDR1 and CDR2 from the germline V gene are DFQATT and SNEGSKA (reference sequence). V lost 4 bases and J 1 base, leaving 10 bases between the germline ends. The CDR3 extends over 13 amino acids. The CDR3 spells CSAMGRSQETQYF. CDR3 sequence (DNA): TGCAGTGCTATGGGGAGAAGCCAAGAGACCCAGTACTTC.

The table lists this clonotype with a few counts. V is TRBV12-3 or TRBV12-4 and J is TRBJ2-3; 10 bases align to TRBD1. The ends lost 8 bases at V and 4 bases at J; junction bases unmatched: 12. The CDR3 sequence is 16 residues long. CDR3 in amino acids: CASGPGQGVSADTQYF. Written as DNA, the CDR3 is TGTGCCAGCGGCCCCGGACAGGGGGTTAGCGCAGATACGCAGTATTTT.